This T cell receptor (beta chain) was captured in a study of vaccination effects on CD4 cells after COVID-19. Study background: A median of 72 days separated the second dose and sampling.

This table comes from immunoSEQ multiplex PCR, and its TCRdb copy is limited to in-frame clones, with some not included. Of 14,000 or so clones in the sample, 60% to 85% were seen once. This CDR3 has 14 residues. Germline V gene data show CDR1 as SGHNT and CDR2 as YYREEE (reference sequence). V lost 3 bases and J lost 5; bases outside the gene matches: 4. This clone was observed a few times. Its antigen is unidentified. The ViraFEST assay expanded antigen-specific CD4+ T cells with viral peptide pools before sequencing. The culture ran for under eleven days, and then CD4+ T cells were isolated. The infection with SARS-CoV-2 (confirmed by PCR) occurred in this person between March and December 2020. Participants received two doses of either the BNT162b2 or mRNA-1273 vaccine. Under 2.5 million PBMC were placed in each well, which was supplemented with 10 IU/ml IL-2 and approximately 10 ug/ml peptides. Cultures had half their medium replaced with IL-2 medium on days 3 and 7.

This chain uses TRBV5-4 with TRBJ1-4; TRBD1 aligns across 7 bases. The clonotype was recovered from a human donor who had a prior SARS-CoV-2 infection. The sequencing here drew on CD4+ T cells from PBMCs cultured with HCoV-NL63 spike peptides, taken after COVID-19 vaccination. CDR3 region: CASSSRDSNEKLFF. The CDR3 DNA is TGTGCCAGCAGCTCCCGGGACAGCAATGAAAAACTGTTTTTT.